Below, 8 T cell receptor beta chains from the same sample are listed, as sequenced in a study of cytomegalovirus exposure and HLA in healthy donors. Clones were sequenced by immunoSEQ multiplex PCR, and TCRdb holds only the in-frame ones, with some missing. The sample lists around 150,000 clones, more than 85% occurring once. Material: PBMCs. These receptors all stem from a man between 18 and 29 years old in good health and CMV-seronegative.

This clone appeared once. The V gene is TRBV4-1, the J gene TRBJ2-7; no clear D. CDR1 is MGHRA and CDR2 is YSYEKL in the germline V gene. This CDR3 is 13 amino acids long. V lost 1 base and J lost 6, with 10 bases in between. This CDR3 reads CASSQVMGSEQYF. In nucleotides, the CDR3 is TGCGCCAGCAGCCAAGTAATGGGCTCCGAGCAGTACTTC.

The V gene is TRBV10-1, the J gene TRBJ1-5; possible D gene TRBD1, 5 bases. V lost 0 bases and J lost 3, with 21 bases in between. Per germline, CDR1 WNHNN and CDR2 SYGVQD (reference sequence). The CDR3 runs 19 residues. The CDR3 bases are TGCGCCAGCAGTGAGTCGACCTTTCCGGGGGGAGGCCTCAATCAGCCCCAGCATTTT. This codes for CASSESTFPGGGLNQPQHF.

The chain combines TRBV2 with TRBJ1-1, with 8 bases that match TRBD1. The V and J ends lost 4 bases and 8 bases, in that order; junction bases with no gene match: 3. This CDR3 has 12 residues. CDR1 and CDR2 (germline): SNHLY, FYNNEI. DNA for the CDR3: TGTGCCAGCAGTGCGGACAGGGTAGAAGCTTTCTTT. Translation gives CASSADRVEAFF.

The chain recombines TRBV6-1 with TRBJ2-7; 11 bases are a match to TRBD2. CDR3 length: 15 amino acids. From germline, CDR1 is MNHNS and CDR2 SASEGT. V gave up 6 bases and J gave up 3 bases; unmatched junction bases: 7. CDR3 protein: CASRLTSGTIYEQYV. DNA for the CDR3: TGTGCCAGCAGGTTGACTAGCGGGACAATCTACGAGCAGTACGTC.

This chain uses TRBV19 with TRBJ1-5; a weak D match, TRBD1 (5 bases). In germline, CDR1 is LNHDA, CDR2 SQIVND (reference sequence). The CDR3 covers 14 residues. V dropped 3 bases and J dropped 4 bases, with 10 bases sitting between them. The CDR3, as DNA: TGTGCCAGTAGTATCGAAGGGGTAAATCAGCCCCAGCATTTT. Encoded protein: CASSIEGVNQPQHF.

J is TRBJ1-6 and V is TRBV6-5; tentative D call: TRBD1 (5 bases). Germline-derived CDR1 and CDR2 are MNHEY and SVGAGI. Deletions cut 5 bases from V and 12 bases from J, with 17 bases between. The CDR3 length is 14 residues. The CDR3 nucleotides read TGTGCCAGCAGTAAGGGACCGCGGGATATACCCCTCCACTTT. Its translation: CASSKGPRDIPLHF.

The CDR3 sequence is CASSLSGTALAKNIQYF. The CDR3 coding sequence is TGTGCCAGCAGTTTATCGGGGACTGCTCTAGCCAAAAACATTCAGTACTTC. The V call is TRBV27, the J call TRBJ2-4; possibly TRBD2 for D (6 bases). V was cut by 0 bases and J by 0 bases, with 12 bases left in between. CDR1 and CDR2 from the germline V gene are MNHEY and SMNVEV (reference sequence). The CDR3 has 17 amino acids.

This clone occurred a few times. J is TRBJ1-6 and V is TRBV5-1; D might be TRBD1 (5 bases). CDR3 length: 13 amino acids. Germline loops: CDR1 SGHRS, CDR2 YFSETQ. The ends were cut back, 1 base at V and 10 bases at J, with 9 bases in the middle. The CDR3 DNA sequence: TGCGCCAGCAGCTTGTGGGGGGAATCACCCCTCCACTTT. As protein: CASSLWGESPLHF.